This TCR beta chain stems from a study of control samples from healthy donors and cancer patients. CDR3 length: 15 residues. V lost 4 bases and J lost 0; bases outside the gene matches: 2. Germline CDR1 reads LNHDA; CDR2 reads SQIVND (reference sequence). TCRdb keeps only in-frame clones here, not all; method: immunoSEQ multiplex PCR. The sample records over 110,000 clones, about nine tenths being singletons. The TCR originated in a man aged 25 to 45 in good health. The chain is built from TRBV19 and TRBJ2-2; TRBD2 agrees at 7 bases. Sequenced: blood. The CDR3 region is CASSTSGANTGELFF. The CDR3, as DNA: TGTGCCAGTAGTACTAGCGGAGCGAACACCGGGGAGCTGTTTTTT.